This note documents a single T cell receptor beta chain sequence. Antigen unknown. This entry belongs to a study of cytomegalovirus exposure and HLA in healthy donors. Points from the study as a whole: The investigators catalogued under 200 TCR beta chains as cytomegalovirus-associated. Most TCR sequences proved rare, with some public TCRs found in many donors. In vitro, a few CMV-associated chains proved specific for CMV antigens. First-cohort TCR clusters tended to co-occur in the 90 to 150 validation repertoires, a later analysis found.

Profiled with immunoSEQ multiplex PCR; TCRdb holds only in-frame clones, not every one. The repertoire holds about 140,000 clones, with more than 75% as singletons. This CDR3 comprises 16 residues. The germline V gene has CDR1 MNHEY and CDR2 SMNVEV (reference sequence). V shed 1 base and J shed 6 bases, with 18 bases lying between them. The clonotype was recovered from a man aged 18 to 29 in good health and CMV-seropositive. The V and J genes are TRBV27 and TRBJ1-1; no definite D call. Source material: PBMCs. This chain's CDR3 is CASSLWGAPEGSEAFF. The CDR3, as DNA: TGTGCCAGCAGTTTATGGGGAGCCCCGGAGGGCTCTGAAGCTTTCTTT.